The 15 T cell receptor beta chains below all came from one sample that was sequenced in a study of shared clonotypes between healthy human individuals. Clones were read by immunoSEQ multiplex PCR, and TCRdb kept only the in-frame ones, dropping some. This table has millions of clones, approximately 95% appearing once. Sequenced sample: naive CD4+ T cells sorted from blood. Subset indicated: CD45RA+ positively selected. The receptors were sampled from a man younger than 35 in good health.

The CDR3 region has the DNA TGCGCCAGCAGCCCCGGGACAGGCGGCGTGTATTTT. This sequence encodes CASSPGTGGVYF. The chain carries TRBV5-1 and TRBJ2-3; 8 bases agree with TRBD1. Germline lookup yields CDR1 SGHRS and CDR2 YFSETQ. This CDR3 spans 12 amino acids. V lost 4 bases, J lost 14 bases, and 9 bases stayed unmatched.

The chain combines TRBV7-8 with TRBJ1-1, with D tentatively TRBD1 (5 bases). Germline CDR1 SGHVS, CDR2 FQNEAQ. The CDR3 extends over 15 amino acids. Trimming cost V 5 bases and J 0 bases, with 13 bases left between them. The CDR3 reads CASSPEGRLNTEAFF. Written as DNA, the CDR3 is TGTGCCAGCAGCCCAGAGGGGCGACTGAACACTGAAGCTTTCTTT.

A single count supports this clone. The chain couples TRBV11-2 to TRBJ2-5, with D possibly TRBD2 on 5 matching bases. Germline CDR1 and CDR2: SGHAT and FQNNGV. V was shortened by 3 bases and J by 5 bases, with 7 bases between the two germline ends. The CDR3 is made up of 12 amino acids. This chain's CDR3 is CASSFTGETQYF. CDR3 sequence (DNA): TGTGCCAGCAGCTTTACGGGGGAGACCCAGTACTTC.

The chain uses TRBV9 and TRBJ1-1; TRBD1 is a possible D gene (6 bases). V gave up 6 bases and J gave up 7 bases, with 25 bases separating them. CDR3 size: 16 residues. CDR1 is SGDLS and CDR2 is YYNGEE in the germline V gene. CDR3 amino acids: CASTRGPGPPRGEAFF. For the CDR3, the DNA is TGTGCCAGCACCAGGGGACCGGGACCCCCAAGGGGTGAAGCTTTCTTT.

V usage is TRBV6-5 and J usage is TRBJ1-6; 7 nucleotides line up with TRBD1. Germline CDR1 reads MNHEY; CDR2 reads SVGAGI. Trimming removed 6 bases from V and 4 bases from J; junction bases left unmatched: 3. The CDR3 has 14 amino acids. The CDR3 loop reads CASREQGYNSPLHF. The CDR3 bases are TGTGCCAGCAGAGAACAGGGGTATAATTCACCCCTCCACTTT.

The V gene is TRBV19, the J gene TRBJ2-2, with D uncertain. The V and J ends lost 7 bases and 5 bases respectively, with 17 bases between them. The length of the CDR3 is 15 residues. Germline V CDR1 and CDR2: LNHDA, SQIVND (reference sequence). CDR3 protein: CASTPRAYVTGELFF. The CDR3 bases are TGTGCCAGTACCCCACGGGCGTACGTAACCGGGGAGCTGTTTTTT.

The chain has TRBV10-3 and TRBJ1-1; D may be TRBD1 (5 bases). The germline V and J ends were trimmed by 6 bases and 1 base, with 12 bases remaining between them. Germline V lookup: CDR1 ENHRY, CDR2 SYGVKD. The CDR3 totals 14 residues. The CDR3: CAISYSGGNTEAFF. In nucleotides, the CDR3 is TGTGCCATCAGCTACAGCGGGGGGAACACTGAAGCTTTCTTT.

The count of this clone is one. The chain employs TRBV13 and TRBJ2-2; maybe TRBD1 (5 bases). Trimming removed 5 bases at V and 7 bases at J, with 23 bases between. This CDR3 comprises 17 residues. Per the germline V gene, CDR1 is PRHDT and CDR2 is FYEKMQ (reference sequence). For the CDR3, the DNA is TGTGCCAGCAGCCCACCCACAGGCTTTTTCTCGGGCGGGGAGCTGTTTTTT. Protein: CASSPPTGFFSGGELFF.

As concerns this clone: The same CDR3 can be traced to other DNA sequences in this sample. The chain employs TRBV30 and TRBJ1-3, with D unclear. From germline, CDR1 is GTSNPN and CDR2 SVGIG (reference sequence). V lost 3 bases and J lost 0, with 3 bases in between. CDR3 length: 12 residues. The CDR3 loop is CAWSTSGNTIYF. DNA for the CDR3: TGTGCCTGGAGCACCTCTGGAAACACCATATATTTT.

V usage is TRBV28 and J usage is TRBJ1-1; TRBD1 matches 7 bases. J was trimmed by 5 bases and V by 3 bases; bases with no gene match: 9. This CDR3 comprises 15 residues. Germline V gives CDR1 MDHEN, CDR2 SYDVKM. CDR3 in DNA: TGTGCCAGCAGTTTCGACAGGGAAGGAAAAACTGAAGCTTTCTTT. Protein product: CASSFDREGKTEAFF. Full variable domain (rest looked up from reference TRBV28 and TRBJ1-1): DVKVTQSSRYLVKRTGEKVFLECVQDMDHENMFWYRQDPGLGLRLIYFSYDVKMKEKGDIPEGYSVSREKKERFSLILESASTNQTSMYLCASSFDREGKTEAFFGQGTRLTVV.

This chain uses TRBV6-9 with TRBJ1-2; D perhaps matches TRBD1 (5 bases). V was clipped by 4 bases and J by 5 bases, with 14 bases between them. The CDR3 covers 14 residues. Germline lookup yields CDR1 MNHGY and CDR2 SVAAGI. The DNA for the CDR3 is TGTGCCAGCAGTTGGGAAGGACAAGTTTATGGCTACACCTTC. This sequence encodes CASSWEGQVYGYTF.

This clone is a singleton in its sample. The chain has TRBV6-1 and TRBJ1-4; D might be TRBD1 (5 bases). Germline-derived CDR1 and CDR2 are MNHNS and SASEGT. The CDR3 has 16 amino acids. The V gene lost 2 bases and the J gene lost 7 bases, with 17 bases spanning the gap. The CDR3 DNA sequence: TGTGCCAGCAGTGAATCCTTTGGGGCCAGCGGTGAAAAACTGTTTTTT. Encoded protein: CASSESFGASGEKLFF.

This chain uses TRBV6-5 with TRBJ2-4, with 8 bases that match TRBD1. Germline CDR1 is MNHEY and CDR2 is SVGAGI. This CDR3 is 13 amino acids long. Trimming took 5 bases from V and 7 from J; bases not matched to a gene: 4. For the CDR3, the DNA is TGTGCCAGCAGTAGACAGGGGATCAACATTCAGTACTTC. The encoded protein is CASSRQGINIQYF.

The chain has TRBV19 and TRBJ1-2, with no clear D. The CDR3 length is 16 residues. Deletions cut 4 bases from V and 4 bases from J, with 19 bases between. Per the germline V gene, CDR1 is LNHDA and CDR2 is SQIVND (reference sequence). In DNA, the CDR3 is TGTGCCAGTAGTACGGTAGCCCTGTCACAATTCTATGGCTACACCTTC. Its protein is CASSTVALSQFYGYTF.

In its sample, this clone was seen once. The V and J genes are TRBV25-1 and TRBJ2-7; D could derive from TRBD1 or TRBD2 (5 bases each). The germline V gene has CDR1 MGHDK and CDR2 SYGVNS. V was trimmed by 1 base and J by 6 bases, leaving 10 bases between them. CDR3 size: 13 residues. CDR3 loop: CASSEFGGGEQYF. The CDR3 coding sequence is TGTGCCAGCAGTGAATTCGGTGGGGGCGAGCAGTACTTC.